This T cell receptor (beta chain) stems from a study of cytomegalovirus exposure and HLA in healthy donors. Study results and limitations: The authors listed over 150 TCR beta chains as cytomegalovirus-associated. Earlier findings revealed that most TCR beta V segments proved productive either about 90% or about 30% of the time. A later analysis showed TCR association rates differing by HLA locus, peaking at DRB1 and lowest at HLA-C. A later analysis linked a missense DCLRE1C variant to TCR beta V- and J-gene trimming.

60 Vbeta and 13 Jbeta primers were used in PCR. The assay was immunoSEQ multiplex PCR, and TCRdb's table has in-frame clones only and misses some. The table lists approximately 100,000 clones, approximately 71% of them singletons. Germline lookup yields CDR1 SGHRS and CDR2 YFSETQ. This CDR3 comprises 15 residues. Trimming took 0 bases from V and 7 from J, leaving 13 bases between them. In regard to this clone: Its cognate antigen is unknown.

Material for sequencing was PBMCs. This clonotype was sampled from a man between 35 and 55 years old in good health and CMV-seronegative. The chain employs TRBV5-1 and TRBJ1-4; D unresolved. CDR3 bases: TGCGCCAGCAGCTTGGAGGGAGTCGGGTTTGAAAAACTGTTTTTT. It specifies CASSLEGVGFEKLFF.